The following is a T cell receptor beta chain sequence with its context. The junction differs from germline at one of its ends, possibly a read error. Germline V gives CDR1 SEHNR, CDR2 FQNEAQ (reference sequence). This CDR3 contains 13 residues. The data belong to a study of cytomegalovirus exposure and HLA in healthy donors. Both 60 Vbeta primers and 13 Jbeta primers went into the PCR. Here immunoSEQ multiplex PCR was the method, and the copy in TCRdb shows in-frame clones only, minus some. The top ten hold 8.4% of the sample, which has tens of thousands of clones, around 76% seen once. V usage is TRBV7-9 and J usage is TRBJ2-7; 8 bases align to TRBD2. Sample: PBMCs. The TCR originated in a woman aged 30 to 39 in good health and CMV-seropositive. The CDR3, as DNA: TGTTCCAGCACCCCGGGACTAGTAGGCGAGCAGTACTTC. Translation gives CSSTPGLVGEQYF.